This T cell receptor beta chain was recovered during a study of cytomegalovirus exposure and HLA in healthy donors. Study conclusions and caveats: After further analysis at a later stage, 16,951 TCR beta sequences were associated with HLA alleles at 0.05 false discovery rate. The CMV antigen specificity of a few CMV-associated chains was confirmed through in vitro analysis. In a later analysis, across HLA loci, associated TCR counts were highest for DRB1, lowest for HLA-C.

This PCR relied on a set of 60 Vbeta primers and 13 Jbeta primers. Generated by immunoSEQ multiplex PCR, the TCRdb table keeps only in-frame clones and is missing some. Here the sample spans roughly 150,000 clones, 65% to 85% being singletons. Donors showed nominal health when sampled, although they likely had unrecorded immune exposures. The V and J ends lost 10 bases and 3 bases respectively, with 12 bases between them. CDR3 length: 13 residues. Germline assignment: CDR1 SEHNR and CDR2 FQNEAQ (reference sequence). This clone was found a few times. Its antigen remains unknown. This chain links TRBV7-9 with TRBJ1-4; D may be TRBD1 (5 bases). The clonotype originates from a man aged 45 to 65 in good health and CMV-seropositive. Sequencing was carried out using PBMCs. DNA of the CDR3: TGTGCCACCAAGCGGGGGGCTAATGAAAAACTGTTTTTT. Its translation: CATKRGANEKLFF.